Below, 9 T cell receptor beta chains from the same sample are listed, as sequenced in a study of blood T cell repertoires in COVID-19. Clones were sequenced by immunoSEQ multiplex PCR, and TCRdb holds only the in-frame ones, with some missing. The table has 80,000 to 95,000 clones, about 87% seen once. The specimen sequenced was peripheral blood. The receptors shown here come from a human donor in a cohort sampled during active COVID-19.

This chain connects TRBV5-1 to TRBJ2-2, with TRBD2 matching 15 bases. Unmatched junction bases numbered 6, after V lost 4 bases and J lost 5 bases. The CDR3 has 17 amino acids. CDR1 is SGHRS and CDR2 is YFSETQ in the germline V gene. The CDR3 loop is CASSRTSGGAWTGELFF. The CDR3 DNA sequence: TGCGCCAGCAGCCGGACTAGCGGGGGGGCCTGGACCGGGGAGCTGTTTTTT.

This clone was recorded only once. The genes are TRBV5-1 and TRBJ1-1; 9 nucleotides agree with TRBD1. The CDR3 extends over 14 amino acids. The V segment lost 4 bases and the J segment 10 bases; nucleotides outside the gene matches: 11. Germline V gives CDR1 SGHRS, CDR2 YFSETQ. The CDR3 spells CASSPPGTGRPAFF. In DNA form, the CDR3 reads TGCGCCAGCAGCCCTCCCGGGACAGGGCGTCCAGCTTTCTTT. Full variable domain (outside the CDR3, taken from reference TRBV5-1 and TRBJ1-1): KAGVTQTPRYLIKTRGQQVTLSCSPISGHRSVSWYQQTPGQGLQFLFEYFSETQRNKGNFPGRFSGRQFSNSRSEMNVSTLELGDSALYLCASSPPGTGRPAFFGQGTRLTVV.

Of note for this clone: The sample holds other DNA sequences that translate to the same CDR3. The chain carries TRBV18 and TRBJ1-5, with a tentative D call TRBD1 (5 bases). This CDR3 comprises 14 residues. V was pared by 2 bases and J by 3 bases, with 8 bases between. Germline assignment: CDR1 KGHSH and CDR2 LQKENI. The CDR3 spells CASSPLDTNQPQHF. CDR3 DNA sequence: TGTGCCAGCTCACCATTGGACACCAATCAGCCCCAGCATTTT.

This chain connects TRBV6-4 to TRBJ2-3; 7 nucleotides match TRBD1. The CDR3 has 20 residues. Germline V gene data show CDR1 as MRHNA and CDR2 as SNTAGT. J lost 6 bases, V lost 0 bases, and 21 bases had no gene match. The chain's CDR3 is CASSDSPGMTGDSRSDTQYF. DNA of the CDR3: TGTGCCAGCAGTGACTCGCCCGGCATGACCGGGGACAGTCGTTCGGATACGCAGTATTTT.

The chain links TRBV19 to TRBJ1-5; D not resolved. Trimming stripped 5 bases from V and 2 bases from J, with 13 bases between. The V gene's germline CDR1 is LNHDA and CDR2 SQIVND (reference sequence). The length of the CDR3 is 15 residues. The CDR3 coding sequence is TGTGCCAGTAGTTCTCGGGGAACGGGCAATCAGCCCCAGCATTTT. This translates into CASSSRGTGNQPQHF.

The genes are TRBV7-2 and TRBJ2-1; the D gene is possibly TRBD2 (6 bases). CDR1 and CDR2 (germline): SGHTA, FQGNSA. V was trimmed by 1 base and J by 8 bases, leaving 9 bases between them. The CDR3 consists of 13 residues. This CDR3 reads CASSLGRGYEQFF. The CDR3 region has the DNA TGTGCCAGCAGCTTAGGGAGGGGATATGAGCAGTTCTTC.

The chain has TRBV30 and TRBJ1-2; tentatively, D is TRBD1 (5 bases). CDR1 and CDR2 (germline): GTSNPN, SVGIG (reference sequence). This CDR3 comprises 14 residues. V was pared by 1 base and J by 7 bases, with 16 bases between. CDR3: CAWSGQQVGGGYTF. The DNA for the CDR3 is TGTGCCTGGAGTGGCCAACAGGTCGGGGGTGGCTACACCTTC.

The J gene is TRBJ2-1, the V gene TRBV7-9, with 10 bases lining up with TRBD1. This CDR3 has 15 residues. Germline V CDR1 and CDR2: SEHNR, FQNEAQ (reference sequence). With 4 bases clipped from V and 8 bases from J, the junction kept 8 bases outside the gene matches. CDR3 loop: CASSSIRDRGYEQFF. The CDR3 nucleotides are TGTGCCAGCAGCTCAATCCGGGACAGGGGCTATGAGCAGTTCTTC.

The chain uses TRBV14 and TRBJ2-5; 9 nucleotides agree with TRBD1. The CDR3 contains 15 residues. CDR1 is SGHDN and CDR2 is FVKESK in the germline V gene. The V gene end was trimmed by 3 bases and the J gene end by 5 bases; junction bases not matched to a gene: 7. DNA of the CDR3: TGTGCCAGCAGCCAGCTCGGACAGGGGAAGGAGACCCAGTACTTC. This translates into CASSQLGQGKETQYF.